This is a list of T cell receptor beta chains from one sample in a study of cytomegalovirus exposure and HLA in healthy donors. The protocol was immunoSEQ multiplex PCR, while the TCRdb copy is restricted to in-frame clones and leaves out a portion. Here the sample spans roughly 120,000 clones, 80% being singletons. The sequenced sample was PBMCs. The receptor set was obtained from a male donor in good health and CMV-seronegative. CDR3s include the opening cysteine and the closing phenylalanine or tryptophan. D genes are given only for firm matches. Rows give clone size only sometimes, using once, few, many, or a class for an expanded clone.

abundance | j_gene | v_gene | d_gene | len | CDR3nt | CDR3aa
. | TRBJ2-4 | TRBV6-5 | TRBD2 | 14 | TGTGCCAGCAGTTCCGGACTAGTTGGAACCATTCAGTACTTC | CASSSGLVGTIQYF
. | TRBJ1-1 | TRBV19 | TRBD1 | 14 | TGTGCCAGTAGAAGCCGACAGGGGAACACTGAAGCTTTCTTT | CASRSRQGNTEAFF
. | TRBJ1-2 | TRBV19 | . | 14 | TGTGCCAGTAGTCACCCCGGACAGAAATATGGCTACACCTTC | CASSHPGQKYGYTF
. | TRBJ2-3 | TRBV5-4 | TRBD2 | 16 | TGTGCCAGCAGCAACAGACTAGCGGGGGGCACAGATACGCAGTATTTT | CASSNRLAGGTDTQYF
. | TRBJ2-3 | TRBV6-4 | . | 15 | TGTGCCAGCAGTGACTCTGGGGGGGCCGCAGATACGCAGTATTTT | CASSDSGGAADTQYF
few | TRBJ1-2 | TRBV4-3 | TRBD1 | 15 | TGCGCCAGCAGCCGACATGACAGGGATAACTATGGCTACACCTTC | CASSRHDRDNYGYTF
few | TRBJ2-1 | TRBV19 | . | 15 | TGTGCCAGTAGCCAGACACCGTCGCACGGCGATGAGCAGTTCTTC | CASSQTPSHGDEQFF
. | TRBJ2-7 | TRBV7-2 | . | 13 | TGTGCCAGCAGCCCCAGGGCCGGATACGAGCAGTACTTC | CASSPRAGYEQYF
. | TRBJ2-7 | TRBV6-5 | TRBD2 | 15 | TGTGCCAGCAGTTACGGGCGGGAGGGCTCCGCCGAGCAGTACTTC | CASSYGREGSAEQYF
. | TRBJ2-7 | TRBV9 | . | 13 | TGTGCCAGCAGCGTAGAACGGTACTACGAGCAGTACTTC | CASSVERYYEQYF
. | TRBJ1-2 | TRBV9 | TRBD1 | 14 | TGTGCCAGCAGCCCGGGACAGGAGAGCTATGGCTACACCTTC | CASSPGQESYGYTF
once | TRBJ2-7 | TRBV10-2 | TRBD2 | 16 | TGCGCCAGCAGCGCTCTTGCTAGCGGGAGTTCTGGCGAGCAGTACTTC | CASSALASGSSGEQYF
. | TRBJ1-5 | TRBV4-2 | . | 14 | TGTGCCAGCAGCCCCGGGGAGGGAAATCAGCCCCAGCATTTT | CASSPGEGNQPQHF
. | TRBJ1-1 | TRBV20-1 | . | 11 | TGCAGTGCTAGATCGGGAACTGAAGCTTTCTTT | CSARSGTEAFF
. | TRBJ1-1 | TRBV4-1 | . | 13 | TGCGCCAGCAGCCAATCACAAAACACTGAAGCTTTCTTT | CASSQSQNTEAFF
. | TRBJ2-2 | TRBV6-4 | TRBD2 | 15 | TGTGCCAGCAGCGCCGGGACTAGCGGGACCGGGGAGCTGTTTTTT | CASSAGTSGTGELFF
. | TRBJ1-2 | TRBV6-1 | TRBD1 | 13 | TGTGCCAGCAGTGGAGCAGGGGGCGTGGGCTACACCTTC | CASSGAGGVGYTF
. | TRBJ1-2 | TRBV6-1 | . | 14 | TGTGCCAGCTTACAGGGACCCTCTAACTATGGCTACACCTTC | CASLQGPSNYGYTF
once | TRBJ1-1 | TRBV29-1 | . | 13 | TGCAGCGTTGAAGTGGGACAGAACACTGAAGCTTTCTTT | CSVEVGQNTEAFF
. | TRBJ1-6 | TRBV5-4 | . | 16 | TGTGCCAGCAGCTTAGGGGGGGGCGTCAAGCATTCACCCCTCCACTTT | CASSLGGGVKHSPLHF
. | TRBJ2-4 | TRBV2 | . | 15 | TGTGCCAGCCGCCGGGGAAAGGGAGCCAAAAACATTCAGTACTTC | CASRRGKGAKNIQYF
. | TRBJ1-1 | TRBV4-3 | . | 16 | TGCGCCAGCAGCCAGATTCTGGGGCAGATGAACACTGAAGCTTTCTTT | CASSQILGQMNTEAFF
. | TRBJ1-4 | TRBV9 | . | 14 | TGTGCCAGCAGCGCCACAGGGTTTAATGAAAAACTGTTTTTT | CASSATGFNEKLFF
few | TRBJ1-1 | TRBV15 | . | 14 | TGTGCCACCAGCCGCCGGGGGGGGGCCACTGAAGCTTTCTTT | CATSRRGGATEAFF
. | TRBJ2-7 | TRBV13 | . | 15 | TGTGCCAGCAGCTTAGGAGCGGGTAGCTCCTACGAGCAGTACTTC | CASSLGAGSSYEQYF
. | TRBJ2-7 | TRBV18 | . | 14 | TGTGCCAGCTCACCACCGGGCGCGGGGAACGAGCAGTACTTC | CASSPPGAGNEQYF
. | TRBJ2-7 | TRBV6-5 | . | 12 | TGTGCCAGCACACGGGGAAGCTACGAGCAGTACTTC | CASTRGSYEQYF
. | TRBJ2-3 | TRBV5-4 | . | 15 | TGTGCCAGCAGCGCCCGGGGTCGACCCACAGATACGCAGTATTTT | CASSARGRPTDTQYF
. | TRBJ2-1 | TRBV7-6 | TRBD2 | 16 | TGTGCCAGCAGCTCCGGACTAGCGGGGGACTACAATGAGCAGTTCTTC | CASSSGLAGDYNEQFF
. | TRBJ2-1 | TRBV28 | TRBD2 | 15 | TGTGCCAGCAGACGCAGCGGGACTAGCCACAATGAGCAGTTCTTC | CASRRSGTSHNEQFF
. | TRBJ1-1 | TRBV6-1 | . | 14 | TGTGCCAGCAGTGAAGACAGGGTAGGAACTGAAGCTTTCTTT | CASSEDRVGTEAFF
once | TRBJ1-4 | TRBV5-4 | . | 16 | TGTGCCAGCAGCTACGGACCGGGAGGGGCAAATGAAAAACTGTTTTTT | CASSYGPGGANEKLFF